Each of the 5 T cell receptor beta chains below was sequenced from the same sample in a study of CD8 T cells in Susac syndrome. RNA totalling roughly 0.45 to 1 ug underwent reverse transcription with random hexamers. TCRdb itself ran the immunoSEQ multiplex PCR reads through MiXCR, one entry per CDR3 protein. The sample records some 260,000 distinct CDR3 sequences, 70% to 90% being singletons. Material for sequencing was CD8+ T cells from PBMCs. Receptors were obtained from a human donor with multiple sclerosis.

A word on this clonotype: The junction differs from germline at one of its ends, possibly a read error. The chain employs TRBV27 and TRBJ2-7, with D possibly being TRBD1 (6 bases). CDR1 is MNHEY, CDR2 SMNVEV, per germline (reference sequence). The CDR3 is made up of 13 amino acids. The CDR3 nucleotides read TGTGCCAGCAGTTTTGGGGGCCGATACGGGCAGTACTTC. Its translation is CASSFGGRYGQYF.

This clonotype was seen only once. This sequence joins TRBV12-3 or TRBV12-4 and TRBJ2-1; D remains ambiguous. Trimming stripped 7 bases from V and 8 bases from J, with 9 bases between. This CDR3 is built from 11 residues. The CDR3 DNA follows: TGTGCCAGCACCTCAGGAGATGAGCAGTTCTTC. It is translated as CASTSGDEQFF.

The J gene is TRBJ1-6, the V gene TRBV4-1; no firm D call. Germline V gene lookup returns CDR1 MGHRA and CDR2 YSYEKL. This CDR3 region has 11 residues. Trimming stripped 1 base from V and 10 bases from J, with 2 bases between. In nucleotides, the CDR3 is TGCGCCAGCAGCCAAGGATCACCCCTCCACTTT. Its protein is CASSQGSPLHF.

The J gene is TRBJ2-1, the V gene TRBV28, with a possible D match to TRBD2 (6 bases). This CDR3 is built from 15 residues. The V end was cut by 9 bases, the J end by 3 bases, with 18 bases between. CDR1 is MDHEN, CDR2 SYDVKM, per germline. Written as DNA, the CDR3 is TGTGCCAGTACGAGGAGGAGGGTGATCTACAATGAGCAGTTCTTC. It yields the protein CASTRRRVIYNEQFF.

The V call is TRBV9, the J call TRBJ2-2; TRBD2 agrees at 7 bases. V lost 3 bases to trimming and J lost 6 bases; unmatched junction nucleotides: 2. Germline CDR1 is SGDLS and CDR2 is YYNGEE. The CDR3 runs 13 residues. In DNA, the CDR3 is TGTGCCAGCAGCGCTGGGAGGGCCGGGGAGCTGTTTTTT. Translated, it gives CASSAGRAGELFF.